This TCR beta chain emerged from a study of blood T cell repertoires in COVID-19. About the research overall: PBMCs, B-cell-depleted T cells, or T cells were the source of the cDNA or gDNA that made up the material.

The V and J ends lost 4 bases and 6 bases respectively, with 15 bases between them. The CDR3 length is 14 residues. Germline-derived CDR1 and CDR2 are SGHRS and YFSETQ. This table comes from immunoSEQ multiplex PCR, and its TCRdb copy is limited to in-frame clones, with some not included. The sample includes approximately 60,000 clones, more than 75% of them seen just once. The chain joins TRBV5-1 to TRBJ2-3, with no clear D. The sample comprised peripheral blood. This receptor was obtained from an elderly woman with acute or convalescent COVID-19. CDR3 DNA sequence: TGCGCCAGCAGCCTTTTTGGAGAAAGTGATACGCAGTATTTT. It translates to CASSLFGESDTQYF.